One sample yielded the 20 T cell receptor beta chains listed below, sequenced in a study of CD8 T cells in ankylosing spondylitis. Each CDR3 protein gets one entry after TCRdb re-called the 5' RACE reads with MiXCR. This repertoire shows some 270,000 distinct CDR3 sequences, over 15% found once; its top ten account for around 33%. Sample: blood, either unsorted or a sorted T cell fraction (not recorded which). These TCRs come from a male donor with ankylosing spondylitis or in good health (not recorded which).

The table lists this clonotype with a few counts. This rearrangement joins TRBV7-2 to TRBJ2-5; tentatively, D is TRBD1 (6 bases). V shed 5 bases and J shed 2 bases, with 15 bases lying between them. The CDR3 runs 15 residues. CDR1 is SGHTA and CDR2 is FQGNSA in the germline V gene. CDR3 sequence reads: CASSQGWGQQETQYF. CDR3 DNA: TGTGCCAGCAGCCAAGGCTGGGGGCAGCAAGAGACCCAGTACTTC.

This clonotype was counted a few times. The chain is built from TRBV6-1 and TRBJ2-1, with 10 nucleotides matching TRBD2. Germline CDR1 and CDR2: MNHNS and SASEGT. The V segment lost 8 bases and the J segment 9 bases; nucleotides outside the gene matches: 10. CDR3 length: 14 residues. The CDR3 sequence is CASSSGTSVAEQFF. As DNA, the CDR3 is TGTGCCAGCTCGTCGGGGACTAGCGTCGCTGAGCAGTTCTTC.

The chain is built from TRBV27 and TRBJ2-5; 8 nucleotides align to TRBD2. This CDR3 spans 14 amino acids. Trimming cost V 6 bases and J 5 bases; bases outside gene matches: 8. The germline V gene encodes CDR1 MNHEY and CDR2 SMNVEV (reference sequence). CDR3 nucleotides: TGTGCCAGCAGCCCTCGGGGGGGCGGTGAGACCCAGTACTTC. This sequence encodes CASSPRGGGETQYF.

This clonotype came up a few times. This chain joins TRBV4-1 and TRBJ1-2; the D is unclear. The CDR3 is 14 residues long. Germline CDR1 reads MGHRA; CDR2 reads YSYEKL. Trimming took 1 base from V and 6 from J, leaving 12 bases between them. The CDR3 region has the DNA TGCGCCAGCAGCCAAGTCGGGCAGGAGGATGGCTACACCTTC. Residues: CASSQVGQEDGYTF.

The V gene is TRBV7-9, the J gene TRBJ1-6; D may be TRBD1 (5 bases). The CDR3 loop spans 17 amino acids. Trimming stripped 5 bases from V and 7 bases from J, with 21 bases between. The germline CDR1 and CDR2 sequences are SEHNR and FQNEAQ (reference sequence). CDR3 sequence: CASSLPDNSGWNSPLHF. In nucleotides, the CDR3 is TGTGCCAGCAGCCTGCCGGACAACTCTGGGTGGAATTCACCCCTCCACTTT.

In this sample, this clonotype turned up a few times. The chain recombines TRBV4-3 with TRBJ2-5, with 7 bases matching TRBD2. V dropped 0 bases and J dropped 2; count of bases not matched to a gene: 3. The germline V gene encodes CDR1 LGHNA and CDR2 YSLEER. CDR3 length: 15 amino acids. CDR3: CASSQEERGQETQYF. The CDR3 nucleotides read TGCGCCAGCAGCCAAGAAGAGCGGGGACAAGAGACCCAGTACTTC.

For the CDR3, the DNA is TGTGCCATCAGTGAGTCAGGGAGTAACACTGAAGCTTTCTTT. Amino acid sequence: CAISESGSNTEAFF. The J gene is TRBJ1-1, the V gene TRBV10-3, with D unresolved. Trimming removed 0 bases at V and 2 bases at J, with 7 bases between. This CDR3 spans 14 amino acids. Germline values: CDR1 ENHRY, CDR2 SYGVKD.

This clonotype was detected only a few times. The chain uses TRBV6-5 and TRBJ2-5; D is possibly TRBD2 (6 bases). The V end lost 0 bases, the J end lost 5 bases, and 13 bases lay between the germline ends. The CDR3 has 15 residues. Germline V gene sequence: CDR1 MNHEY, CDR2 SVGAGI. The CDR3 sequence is CASSYSSPRGETQYF. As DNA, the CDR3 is TGTGCCAGCAGTTACTCCAGCCCCCGGGGGGAGACCCAGTACTTC.

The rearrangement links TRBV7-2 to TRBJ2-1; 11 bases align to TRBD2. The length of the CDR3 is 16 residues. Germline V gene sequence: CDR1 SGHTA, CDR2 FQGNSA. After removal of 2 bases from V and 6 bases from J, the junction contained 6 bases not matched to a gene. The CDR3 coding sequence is TGTGCCAGCAGCTTAATAGCGGGAGGGCCCCTCAATGAGCAGTTCTTC. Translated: CASSLIAGGPLNEQFF.

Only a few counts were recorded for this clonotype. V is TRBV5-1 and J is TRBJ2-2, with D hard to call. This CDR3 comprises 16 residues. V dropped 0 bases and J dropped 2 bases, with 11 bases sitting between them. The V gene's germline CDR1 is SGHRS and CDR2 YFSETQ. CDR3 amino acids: CASSLVSKANTGELFF. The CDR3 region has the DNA TGCGCCAGCAGCTTGGTTAGCAAGGCTAACACCGGGGAGCTGTTTTTT.

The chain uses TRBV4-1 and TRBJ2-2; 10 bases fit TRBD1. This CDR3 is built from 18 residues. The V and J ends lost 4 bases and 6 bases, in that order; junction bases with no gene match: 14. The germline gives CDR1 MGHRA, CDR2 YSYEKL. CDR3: CASSLRQGALGSAGELFF. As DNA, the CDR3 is TGCGCCAGCAGCCTAAGACAGGGGGCCTTGGGGTCGGCCGGGGAGCTGTTTTTT.

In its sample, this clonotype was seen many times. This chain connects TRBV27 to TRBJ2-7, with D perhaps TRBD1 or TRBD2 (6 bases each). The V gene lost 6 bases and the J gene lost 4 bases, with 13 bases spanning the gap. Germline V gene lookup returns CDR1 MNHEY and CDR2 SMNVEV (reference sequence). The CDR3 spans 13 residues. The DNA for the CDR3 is TGTGCCAGCAGCCTAGGGGGGAATTACGAGCAGTACTTC. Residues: CASSLGGNYEQYF.

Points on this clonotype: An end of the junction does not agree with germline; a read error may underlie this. The CDR3 DNA reads TGTGCCTCCAGTGACCCCCTCGGGATGGTCAATGAGCAGTTCTTC. Its translation is CASSDPLGMVNEQFF. J is TRBJ2-1 and V is TRBV24-1, with D possibly matching TRBD2 (5 bases). CDR1 and CDR2 (germline): KGHDR, SFDVKD. The length of the CDR3 is 15 residues.

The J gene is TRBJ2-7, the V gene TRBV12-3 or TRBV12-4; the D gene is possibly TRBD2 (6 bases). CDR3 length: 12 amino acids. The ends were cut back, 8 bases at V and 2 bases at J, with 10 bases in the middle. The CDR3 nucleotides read TGTGCCAGCGGAGGGACCACCTACGAGCAGTACTTC. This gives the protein CASGGTTYEQYF.

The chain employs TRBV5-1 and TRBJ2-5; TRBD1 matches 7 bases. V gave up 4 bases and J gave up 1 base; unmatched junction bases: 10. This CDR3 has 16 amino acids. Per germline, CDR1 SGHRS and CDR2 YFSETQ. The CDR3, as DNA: TGCGCCAGCAGCACCCTGACAGGGAAGGTCCAAGAGACCCAGTACTTC. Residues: CASSTLTGKVQETQYF.

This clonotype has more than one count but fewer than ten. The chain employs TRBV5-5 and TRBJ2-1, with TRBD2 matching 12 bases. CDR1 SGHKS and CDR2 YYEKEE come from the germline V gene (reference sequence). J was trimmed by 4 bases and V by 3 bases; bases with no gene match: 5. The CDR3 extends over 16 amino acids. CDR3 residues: CASSSGLAGNYNEQFF. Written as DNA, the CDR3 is TGTGCCAGCAGCTCGGGACTAGCGGGCAATTACAATGAGCAGTTCTTC.

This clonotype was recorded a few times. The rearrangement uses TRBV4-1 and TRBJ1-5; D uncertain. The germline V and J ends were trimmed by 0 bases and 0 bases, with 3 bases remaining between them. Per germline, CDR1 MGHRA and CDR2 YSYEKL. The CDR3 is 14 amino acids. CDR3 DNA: TGCGCCAGCAGCCAAGAGAATAGCAATCAGCCCCAGCATTTT. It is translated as CASSQENSNQPQHF.

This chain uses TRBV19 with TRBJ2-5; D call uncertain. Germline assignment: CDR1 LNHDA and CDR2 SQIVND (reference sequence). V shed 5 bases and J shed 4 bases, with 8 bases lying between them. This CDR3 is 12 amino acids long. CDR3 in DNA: TGTGCCAGTAGTTCGGTAGGAGAGACCCAGTACTTC. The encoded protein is CASSSVGETQYF.

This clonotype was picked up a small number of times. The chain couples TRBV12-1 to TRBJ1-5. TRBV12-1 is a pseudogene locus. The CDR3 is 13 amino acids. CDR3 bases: TGTGCCAGCAGCTTTCAGGAATTACAGCCCCAGCATTTT. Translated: CASSFQELQPQHF.

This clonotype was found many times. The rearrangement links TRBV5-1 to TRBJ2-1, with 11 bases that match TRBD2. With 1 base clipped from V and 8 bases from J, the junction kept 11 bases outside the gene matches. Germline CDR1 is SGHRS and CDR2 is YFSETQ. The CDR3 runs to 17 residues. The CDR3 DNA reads TGCGCCAGCAGCTTGATGGGCACTAGCGGGAGTTCTGATGAGCAGTTCTTC. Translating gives CASSLMGTSGSSDEQFF.